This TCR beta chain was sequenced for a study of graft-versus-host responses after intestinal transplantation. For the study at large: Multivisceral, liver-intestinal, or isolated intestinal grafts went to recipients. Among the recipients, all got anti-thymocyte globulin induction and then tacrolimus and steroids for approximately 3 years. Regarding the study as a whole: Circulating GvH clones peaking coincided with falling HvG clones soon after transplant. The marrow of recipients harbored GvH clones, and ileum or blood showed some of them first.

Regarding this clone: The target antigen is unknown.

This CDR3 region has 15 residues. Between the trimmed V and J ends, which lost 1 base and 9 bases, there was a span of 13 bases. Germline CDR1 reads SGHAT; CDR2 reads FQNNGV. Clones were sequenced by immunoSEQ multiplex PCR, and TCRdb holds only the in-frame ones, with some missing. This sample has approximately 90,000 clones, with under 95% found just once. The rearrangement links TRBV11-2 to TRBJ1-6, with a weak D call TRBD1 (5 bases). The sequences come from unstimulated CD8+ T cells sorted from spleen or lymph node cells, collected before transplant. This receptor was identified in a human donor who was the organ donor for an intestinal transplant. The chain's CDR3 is CASSLGGALGSPLHF. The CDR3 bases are TGTGCCAGCAGCTTAGGTGGGGCCTTAGGTTCACCCCTCCACTTT. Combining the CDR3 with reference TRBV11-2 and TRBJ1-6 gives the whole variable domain EAGVAQSPRYKIIEKRQSVAFWCNPISGHATLYWYQQILGQGPKLLIQFQNNGVVDDSQLPKDRFSAERLKGVDSTLKIQPAKLEDSAVYLCASSLGGALGSPLHFGNGTRLTVT.